A selection of T cell receptor beta chains follows, all from one sample in a study of CD8+ T cells in alopecia areata. Here immunoSEQ multiplex PCR was the method, and the copy in TCRdb shows in-frame clones only, minus some. The sample carries about 130,000 clones, 45% to 60% recorded once. The sequences come from CD4+ T cells sorted from blood, collected at week 0. All receptors come from a human donor with alopecia areata. The CDR3 runs from the conserved cysteine through the conserved F or W. Each record gives: D gene, CDR3 length, V gene, clone size, J gene, CDR3 DNA, CDR3 protein. D genes are given only for firm matches. Where a row states a size, it is once, few, many or the class of an expanded clone; other rows omit it.

>TRBD2|16|TRBV7-2|-|TRBJ2-3
TGTGCCAGCAGCTTAGGTCCTAGCGGGAGGTCAGATACGCAGTATTTT
CASSLGPSGRSDTQYF
>-|12|TRBV2|-|TRBJ1-3
TGTGCCAGCGCCGTCCGGGGAAACACCATATATTTT
CASAVRGNTIYF
>TRBD1|15|TRBV7-2|-|TRBJ1-6
TGTGCCAGCAGGAGCTCTACAGGGGGGAATTCACCCCTCCACTTT
CASRSSTGGNSPLHF
>-|11|TRBV11-2|-|TRBJ1-1
TGTGCCAGCCTAGGGGGGACGAAAGCTTTCTTT
CASLGGTKAFF
>TRBD2|18|TRBV9|-|TRBJ2-1
TGTGCCAGCAGCCGCTCCGGGACTAGCGGGGGGACCAACAATGAGCAGTTCTTC
CASSRSGTSGGTNNEQFF
>-|13|TRBV30|-|TRBJ2-2
TGTGCCTGGAGTGTCAGGGGCACCGGGGAGCTGTTTTTT
CAWSVRGTGELFF
>-|15|TRBV5-1|-|TRBJ1-2
TGCGCCAGCAGCCGACTCGACACTGGGAAGCATGGCTACACCTTC
CASSRLDTGKHGYTF
>TRBD1|14|TRBV11-1|-|TRBJ2-1
TGTGCCAGCAGCCGACGCACAGGGGGCAATGAGCAGTTCTTC
CASSRRTGGNEQFF
>TRBD1|14|TRBV10-3|few|TRBJ1-5
TGTGCCATCAGGGGACAGGGGAGCAATCAGCCCCAGCATTTT
CAIRGQGSNQPQHF
>TRBD1|14|TRBV7-9|few|TRBJ2-4
TGTGCCAGCAGGACGACAGGGGGCAAAAACATTCAGTACTTC
CASRTTGGKNIQYF
>-|15|TRBV7-9|-|TRBJ1-2
TGTGCCAGCACCGCCGACACAGGAAAATACTATGGCTACACCTTC
CASTADTGKYYGYTF
>-|14|TRBV29-1|few|TRBJ2-5
TGCAGCGTTGAGTGGGGTGACATTCAAGAGACCCAGTACTTC
CSVEWGDIQETQYF
>-|15|TRBV5-6|-|TRBJ2-5
TGTGCCAGCAGCTTCTTCGGAGGTTTGGAGGAGACCCAGTACTTC
CASSFFGGLEETQYF
>TRBD2|14|TRBV4-1|-|TRBJ2-7
TGCGCCAGCAGCCCGGGACTAGCGGGATACGAGCAGTACTTC
CASSPGLAGYEQYF
>-|11|TRBV6-5|-|TRBJ2-7
TGTGCCAGCAGACGACAGTACGAGCAGTACTTC
CASRRQYEQYF
>TRBD1|13|TRBV9|few|TRBJ2-7
TGTGCCAGCAGCACAAGGACAGGCTACGAGCAGTACTTC
CASSTRTGYEQYF
>-|15|TRBV7-3|-|TRBJ2-1
TGTGCCAGCAGCTTAGAAGGAAACTCCTACAATGAGCAGTTCTTC
CASSLEGNSYNEQFF
>-|14|TRBV5-1|many|TRBJ2-5
TGCGCCAGCAGCACCGGTGACTCTCAAGAGACCCAGTACTTC
CASSTGDSQETQYF
>-|12|TRBV5-1|-|TRBJ1-1
TGCGCCAGCTCCTTGCCGGGGCCTGAAGCTTTCTTT
CASSLPGPEAFF
>-|15|TRBV5-1|-|TRBJ1-6
TGCGCCAGCAGCCCCGACAGCTCCTATAATTCACCCCTCCACTTT
CASSPDSSYNSPLHF
>TRBD1|14|TRBV19|-|TRBJ1-2
TGTGCCAGTAGTATCGACAGGGATAACTATGGCTACACCTTC
CASSIDRDNYGYTF
>TRBD1|15|TRBV2|-|TRBJ2-3
TGTGCCAGCAGCCGACAGGGCGAACCCACAGATACGCAGTATTTT
CASSRQGEPTDTQYF
>TRBD1|15|TRBV7-2|-|TRBJ1-4
TGTGCCAGCAGCTCACAGACAGGGGGTAATGAAAAACTGTTTTTT
CASSSQTGGNEKLFF
>-|13|TRBV7-3|-|TRBJ2-1
TGTGCCAGCAGCTTACAAGGGGAACGTGAGCAGTTCTTC
CASSLQGEREQFF
>TRBD2|16|TRBV7-2|-|TRBJ2-3
TGTGCCAGCAGGCCAACTAGCGGGGGGTACACAGATACGCAGTATTTT
CASRPTSGGYTDTQYF
>-|13|TRBV7-2|once|TRBJ1-1
TGTGCCAGCAGCGTTGACAAGAACACTGAAGCTTTCTTT
CASSVDKNTEAFF
>TRBD2|22|TRBV19|few|TRBJ2-1
TGTGCCAGTAGTCCCCCTTTACTAGCGGGGGACAGAGTAGTCAACTCCTACAATGAGCAGTTCTTC
CASSPPLLAGDRVVNSYNEQFF
>-|11|TRBV7-9|once|TRBJ2-7
TGTGCCAGCAGCCTTGACGAACGTCGGTACTTC
CASSLDERRYF
>-|14|TRBV2|-|TRBJ2-7
TGTGCCAGCAGTGAGAGACCCGGAGGGTACGAGCAGTACTTC
CASSERPGGYEQYF
>-|16|TRBV23-1|-|TRBJ1-2
TGCGCCAGCAGTCATCCGCGTACTCAAGGACCCTATGGCTACACCTTC
CASSHPRTQGPYGYTF
>-|14|TRBV19|-|TRBJ2-7
TGTGCCAGTTCTTCGGTGGGAGGCCCCTACGAGCAGTACTTC
CASSSVGGPYEQYF
>-|11|TRBV19|-|TRBJ2-4
TGTGCCAGTAGTCACAAGGGGGAGAGGTACTTC
CASSHKGERYF
>-|15|TRBV7-2|-|TRBJ1-3
TGTGCCAGCAGCTTGCAGGGAAGGACTGGATACACCATATATTTT
CASSLQGRTGYTIYF
>TRBD1|16|TRBV7-2|few|TRBJ2-1
TGTGCCAGCAGCAGACCGGGACAGGGATCCTATAATGAGCAGTTCTTC
CASSRPGQGSYNEQFF
>-|15|TRBV19|few|TRBJ1-5
TGTGCCAGTAGTATAAGCAGGGGAGGCAATCAGCCCCAGCATTTT
CASSISRGGNQPQHF
>-|14|TRBV28|-|TRBJ2-5
TGTGCCAGCAGACCCGTATGGGAAAAAGAGACCCAGTACTTC
CASRPVWEKETQYF
>-|14|TRBV30|-|TRBJ2-7
TGTGCCTGGAGTGTAACCCCGGCCAACTACGAGCAGTACTTC
CAWSVTPANYEQYF
>-|12|TRBV2|-|TRBJ1-2
TGTGCCAGCACGACAGAGCCCTATGGCTACACCTTC
CASTTEPYGYTF
>TRBD1|14|TRBV2|-|TRBJ2-7
TGTGCCAGCCTACAGGGGGCGCGATTCTACGAGCAGTACTTC
CASLQGARFYEQYF
>-|13|TRBV5-1|once|TRBJ1-4
TGCGCCAGCAGCTTGTATCGGGGCTCAACGCTGTTTTTT
CASSLYRGSTLFF
>-|11|TRBV29-1|-|TRBJ2-5
TGCAGCGTTGTCTATCGAGAGACCCAGTACTTC
CSVVYRETQYF
>TRBD2|14|TRBV6-5|-|TRBJ2-1
TGTGCCAGCAGTTACTCTCTCAAGCGGGAGAAGGAGTTCTTC
CASSYSLKREKEFF
>TRBD1|15|TRBV5-1|-|TRBJ2-2
TGCGCCAGCAGCCCTAAGGGGGCGGAAACCGGGGAGCTGTTTTTT
CASSPKGAETGELFF
>TRBD2|17|TRBV4-1|-|TRBJ2-3
TGCGCCAGCAGCAGTGAGAGGCGGGGGGGCCGGACAGATACGCAGTATTTT
CASSSERRGGRTDTQYF
>-|16|TRBV6-5|few|TRBJ1-4
TGTGCCAGCAGTTACTCGAAGGGCGTATCGGGTGAAAAACTGTTTTTT
CASSYSKGVSGEKLFF
>TRBD1|12|TRBV7-2|-|TRBJ1-2
TGTGCCAGCAGCTCAGGGGGAAATGGCTACACCTTC
CASSSGGNGYTF
>-|17|TRBV15|-|TRBJ1-5
TGTGCCACCAGCACAGAGTTCGGAAGAGGGAGCAATCAGCCCCAGCATTTT
CATSTEFGRGSNQPQHF